This TCR beta chain was identified in a study of blood T cell repertoires in COVID-19. As for the study in general: Donors in the United States, Italy and Spain gave samples during acute or convalescent COVID-19.

Patients in Seattle were enrolled during active infection, then followed longitudinally. In the original analysis: Reference gene primer amplification yielded estimated nucleated cell counts. Generated by immunoSEQ multiplex PCR, the TCRdb table keeps only in-frame clones and is missing some. The DNA gave D and trimming, while V, J and clone size come from that table. The sample has 200,000 to 250,000 clones, roughly 85% seen once. Input material: peripheral blood. The source of this sequence is a man in his fifties or sixties with COVID-19, enrolled during active disease.

This CDR3 is CASSQGLAGGRRPYNEQFF. CDR3 DNA sequence: TGTGCCAGCAGCCAAGGTCTAGCGGGGGGGCGTCGGCCTTACAATGAGCAGTTCTTC. The chain recombines TRBV3-1 (or the pseudogene TRBV3-2) with TRBJ2-1; TRBD2 aligns across 12 bases. Germline V gives CDR1 LGHDT, CDR2 YNNKEL (reference sequence). The CDR3 is 19 residues long. J lost 4 bases, V lost 1 base, and 11 bases had no gene match.